The sequence of this T cell receptor (beta chain) was determined in a study of monozygotic twins with inflammatory bowel disease. General observations from the study: Lower sharing of clonotypes with other individuals was seen in IBD patients than in healthy twins. This was most marked in patients showing signs of disease activity. Healthy co-twins showed greater TCRbeta diversity (inverse Simpson) than IBD patients. Repertoire similarity matched across concordant and discordant twins, perhaps owing to limited power.

There are 15 residues in the CDR3. Germline CDR1 SGHKS, CDR2 YYEKEE (reference sequence). As to this clonotype: The target antigen is unknown.

Template switching incorporated UMIs with a 6-nucleotide sample barcode. TCRdb reanalyzed the 5' RACE reads, giving one entry per CDR3 protein sequence and no DNA. The sample spans fewer than 200,000 distinct CDR3 sequences; the ten largest clones claim 2.4%. This chain uses TRBV5-5 with TRBJ2-1. The receptor comes from a human donor with ulcerative colitis or Crohn's disease, or a healthy co-twin of an affected twin (not recorded which). The sequenced material came from blood. The CDR3 reads CASSSSTWTYNEQFF.